What follows are 13 T cell receptor beta chains derived from one specimen sequenced in a study of T cell responses to AZD1222 COVID-19 vaccine. The data were produced by immunoSEQ multiplex PCR, yet TCRdb's version contains in-frame clones alone and is incomplete. The table has roughly 130,000 clones, around 85% seen once. Material: peripheral blood, obtained on day 0 of AZD1222 vaccination. The source is an adult in good health.

The gene calls are TRBV4-1 and TRBJ1-2; 7 bases fit TRBD1. CDR1 and CDR2 (germline): MGHRA, YSYEKL. The trim removed 0 bases at V and 3 bases at J, leaving 4 bases unmatched. This CDR3 comprises 15 residues. Written as DNA, the CDR3 is TGCGCCAGCAGCCAAGAAGACAGGGTAGACTATGGCTACACCTTC. Translation: CASSQEDRVDYGYTF.

The rearrangement uses TRBV12-3 or TRBV12-4 and TRBJ1-2; D might be TRBD1 (6 bases). The germline V and J ends were trimmed by 5 bases and 8 bases, with 9 bases remaining between them. The CDR3 sequence is 11 residues long. CDR3 coding DNA: TGTGCCAGCAGTCCCGGACAGGGCTACACCTTC. Its translation: CASSPGQGYTF.

The chain's CDR3 is CASSLGGTYNEQFF. The CDR3 DNA reads TGTGCCAGCAGCTTAGGGGGGACCTACAATGAGCAGTTCTTC. The chain combines TRBV7-3 with TRBJ2-1; weak D call: TRBD2 (6 bases). The CDR3 is 14 residues long. V was shortened by 2 bases and J by 2 bases, with 7 bases between the two germline ends. In germline, CDR1 is SGHTA, CDR2 FQGTGA.

The chain has TRBV7-3 and TRBJ1-2; D uncertain. V lost 2 bases to trimming and J lost 6 bases, with 10 bases between them. CDR3 length: 13 amino acids. Germline V gene lookup returns CDR1 SGHTA and CDR2 FQGTGA. The CDR3 nucleotides read TGTGCCAGCAGCTTATTGCCCGGGGATGGCTACACCTTC. Its protein product is CASSLLPGDGYTF.

The chain recombines TRBV7-3 with TRBJ2-1; TRBD2 matches at 10 bases. The CDR3 covers 15 residues. The ends lost 5 bases at V and 4 bases at J; junction bases unmatched: 5. Looked up from germline, CDR1 is SGHTA and CDR2 is FQGTGA. The CDR3 loop reads CASSQIAGGYNEQFF. The CDR3, as DNA: TGTGCCAGCAGCCAAATAGCGGGAGGTTACAATGAGCAGTTCTTC.

This chain links TRBV12-5 with TRBJ1-3, with no clear D. From germline, CDR1 is LGHNT and CDR2 FRNRAP. The CDR3 totals 14 residues. V dropped 2 bases and J dropped 5 bases, with 10 bases sitting between them. CDR3 residues: CASGLNPPRNTIYF. The CDR3 DNA reads as TGTGCTAGTGGTTTGAATCCTCCGCGAAACACCATATATTTT.

This sequence joins TRBV7-3 and TRBJ1-2; 7 bases align to TRBD1. CDR1 is SGHTA and CDR2 is FQGTGA in the germline V gene. With V trimmed by 1 base and J by 7 bases, 9 bases remained unmatched. This CDR3 is built from 15 residues. The CDR3 sequence is CASSLNRQGSGGYTF. CDR3 coding DNA: TGTGCCAGCAGCTTAAACCGACAGGGCTCCGGTGGCTACACCTTC.

The chain carries TRBV6-5 and TRBJ1-1; 11 nucleotides line up with TRBD1. This CDR3 is built from 14 residues. J gave up 5 bases and V 6 bases, and 5 bases lay outside the gene matches. Germline V gene sequence: CDR1 MNHEY, CDR2 SVGAGI. The CDR3, as DNA: TGTGCCAGCAGACGGGGACAGGGGGGGACTGAAGCTTTCTTT. Its translation: CASRRGQGGTEAFF.

The V and J genes are TRBV6-5 and TRBJ1-6; no clear D. Trimming took 11 bases from V and 5 from J, leaving 16 bases between them. Germline V gene lookup returns CDR1 MNHEY and CDR2 SVGAGI. This CDR3 region has 14 residues. The CDR3 is CAGSTTANNSPLHF. The CDR3 coding sequence is TGTGCCGGGTCTACGACGGCTAATAATTCACCCCTCCACTTT.

V is TRBV30 and J is TRBJ1-2, with TRBD1 matching 7 bases. From germline, CDR1 is GTSNPN and CDR2 SVGIG (reference sequence). V lost 5 bases, J lost 5 bases, and 11 bases stayed unmatched. The length of the CDR3 is 14 residues. The CDR3 nucleotides read TGTGCCTGGGGGGGACAGAATATACGGTATGGCTACACCTTC. As protein: CAWGGQNIRYGYTF.

This chain connects TRBV7-2 to TRBJ2-1; TRBD2 matches at 14 bases. This CDR3 has 16 amino acids. Germline V CDR1 and CDR2: SGHTA, FQGNSA. The ends lost 5 bases at V and 7 bases at J; junction bases unmatched: 7. In nucleotides, the CDR3 is TGTGCCAGCAGCCCACCGGGACTAGCGGGAGATAATGAGCAGTTCTTC. It translates to CASSPPGLAGDNEQFF.

The chain is built from TRBV7-3 and TRBJ2-3; a weak D match, TRBD1 (6 bases). With 5 bases removed from V and 2 bases from J, the gap between germline ends came to 8 bases. The CDR3 spans 13 residues. CDR1 and CDR2 from the germline V gene are SGHTA and FQGTGA. CDR3 sequence (DNA): TGTGCCAGCAGCCAGGGGAACACAGATACGCAGTATTTT. Translating gives CASSQGNTDTQYF. The full variable domain, completed using reference TRBV7-3 and TRBJ2-3, is GAGVSQTPSNKVTEKGKYVELRCDPISGHTALYWYRQSLGQGPEFLIYFQGTGAADDSGLPNDRFFAVRPEGSVSTLKIQRTERGDSAVYLCASSQGNTDTQYFGPGTRLTVL.

The chain uses TRBV7-2 and TRBJ2-7; 15 positions agree with TRBD2. The ends lost 5 bases at V and 4 bases at J; junction bases unmatched: 6. CDR1 SGHTA and CDR2 FQGNSA come from the germline V gene. The length of the CDR3 is 16 residues. CDR3 sequence: CASSPPGLAGGYEQYF. The CDR3 region has the DNA TGTGCCAGCAGCCCCCCGGGACTAGCGGGGGGTTACGAGCAGTACTTC.